This TCR beta chain was identified in a study of T-cell reconstitution after alpha-beta-depleted transplantation in children (dated by TCRdb to about 2016). Regarding the research as a whole: Using TCR repertoire profiling, the study followed T-cell immune reconstitution in a quantitative way in children after TCRalphabeta/CD19-depleted allogeneic hematopoietic cell transplantation. Overall study outcomes, separate from this receptor: The apparently early alphabetaT-cell count recovery about two months after transplant was reportedly dependent on only several hundred rapidly expanded clones derived from non-depleted graft cells. Hyperexpanded clone frequencies declined over subsequent months; after one year, T-cell counts and TCRbeta diversity were mostly attributed to newly produced T cells. In some patients, the high TCRbeta diversity seen at day 60 was put down to recipient T cells and intrathymic progenitors that had survived conditioning.

The library relied on PCR. The sample was run on an Illumina HiSeq 2500. TCR library preparation used molecular barcoding, with unique molecular identifiers applied to normalize quantification of the TCRbeta repertoire. Through fastp at Q25 and MiXCR, TCRdb rebuilt clones from the public reads, retaining in-frame beta chains. All rows with the same CDR3 protein become a single entry with the most common DNA and genes. This sample holds 500,000 to 750,000 distinct CDR3 sequences; more than 20% were observed only once. The top ten constitute about 35% of the sample. This clonotype appeared a few times. It lacks a known antigen. Base quality data are lacking; no much larger clone is found one base away. CDR3 length: 14 amino acids, cysteine to phenylalanine. Kept here is only the CDR3 DNA, which spans 42 bases and is read in frame from base 1. V is trimmed back by 4 bases and J by 5 bases, and the junction contains 4 bases that no gene match accounts for. For CDR1 and CDR2, the germline V gene lists MDHEN and SYDVKM.

The label giving this sample's treatment or condition can be read as: allogeneic hematopoietic cell transplantation with graft depleted of TCRalphabeta T cells and CD19 B cells. The transplant recipients were children given TCRalphabeta/CD19-depleted allogeneic hematopoietic cell grafts. The TCR sequence derives from a boy in the first two years of life with Wiskott-Aldrich syndrome, due to receive a stem cell transplant. The sample here was PBMCs, taken before TCRalphabeta/CD19-depleted stem cell transplant. The chain is made from TRBV28 and TRBJ2-5, with TRBD1 identical over 10 junction bases. The DNA sequence is as follows: TGTGCCAGCAGTTGGACAGGGGGGTATGAGACCCAGTACTTC. It specifies CASSWTGGYETQYF.